Shown below are 32 T cell receptor beta chains from a single sample sequenced in a study of blood T cell repertoires in COVID-19. This table comes from immunoSEQ multiplex PCR, and its TCRdb copy is limited to in-frame clones, with some not included. Of tens of thousands of clones listed, roughly 80% are singletons. The source material was peripheral blood. These receptors all come from a woman aged 60-75 years with acute or convalescent COVID-19.

This rearrangement joins TRBV28 to TRBJ1-6; 7 bases match TRBD1. The CDR3 is made up of 16 amino acids. V was clipped by 2 bases and J by 9 bases; unmatched bases: 10. Germline CDR1 and CDR2: MDHEN and SYDVKM. The CDR3 sequence: CASSLRPDRVASPLHF. The CDR3 coding sequence is TGTGCCAGCAGTTTACGCCCCGACAGGGTAGCTTCACCCCTCCACTTT.

The chain employs TRBV18 and TRBJ2-5, with 7 bases that match TRBD1. The V and J ends lost 6 bases and 5 bases, in that order; junction bases with no gene match: 6. Germline V gene sequence: CDR1 KGHSH, CDR2 LQKENI. The CDR3 sequence is 13 residues long. The CDR3 reads CASSYDRAETQYF. The CDR3 coding sequence is TGTGCCAGCTCGTACGACAGGGCGGAGACCCAGTACTTC.

The chain recombines TRBV6-5 with TRBJ2-5; possible D gene TRBD1, 7 bases. V dropped 6 bases and J dropped 2 bases, with 13 bases sitting between them. Germline values: CDR1 MNHEY, CDR2 SVGAGI. The CDR3 contains 14 residues. CDR3 coding DNA: TGTGCCAGCAGATGGACAGGAGGGCAAGAGACCCAGTACTTC. This encodes CASRWTGGQETQYF.

This chain connects TRBV27 to TRBJ1-5; TRBD1 agrees at 7 bases. Germline CDR1 reads MNHEY; CDR2 reads SMNVEV (reference sequence). The junction had 7 bases not matched to a gene; V was cut back by 5 bases and J by 0 bases. This CDR3 region has 16 residues. CDR3 sequence: CASSPRDRYSNQPQHF. In DNA form, the CDR3 reads TGTGCCAGCAGTCCCAGGGACAGATATAGCAATCAGCCCCAGCATTTT.

V and J are TRBV11-2 and TRBJ2-1; 10 bases fit TRBD2. This CDR3 contains 18 residues. J was trimmed by 1 base and V by 4 bases; bases with no gene match: 10. Germline lookup yields CDR1 SGHAT and CDR2 FQNNGV. This CDR3 reads CASSSRLAGGRSYNEQFF. CDR3 nucleotides: TGTGCCAGCAGCTCCCGACTAGCGGGTGGGCGTTCCTACAATGAGCAGTTCTTC.

The chain recombines TRBV2 with TRBJ1-1; a possible D gene is TRBD1 (6 bases). CDR3 length equals 14 residues. CDR1 is SNHLY, CDR2 FYNNEI, per germline. The ends were cut back, 7 bases at V and 4 bases at J, with 16 bases in the middle. CDR3 sequence (DNA): TGTGCCAGCACCAGGGGTCCTGGTGTCACTGAAGCTTTCTTT. Its translation: CASTRGPGVTEAFF. Complete variable domain (other parts from reference TRBV2 and TRBJ1-1): EPEVTQTPSHQVTQMGQEVILRCVPISNHLYFYWYRQILGQKVEFLVSFYNNEISEKSEIFDDQFSVERPDGSNFTLKIRSTKLEDSAMYFCASTRGPGVTEAFFGQGTRLTVV.

This chain joins TRBV15 and TRBJ1-2; D not resolved. V dropped 4 bases and J dropped 4 bases, with 13 bases sitting between them. The CDR3 has 14 residues. CDR1 LNHNV and CDR2 YYDKDF come from the germline V gene (reference sequence). The CDR3 DNA follows: TGTGCCACCAGCACACCCCCGGGGAGCTATGGCTACACCTTC. Amino acids: CATSTPPGSYGYTF.

V gene TRBV9 combines with J gene TRBJ1-6; D not resolved. Germline lookup yields CDR1 SGDLS and CDR2 YYNGEE. V lost 0 bases to trimming and J lost 7 bases, with 11 bases between them. The CDR3 spans 15 residues. CDR3 sequence: CASSVESSGNSPLHF. CDR3 coding DNA: TGTGCCAGCAGCGTAGAGAGCTCGGGAAATTCACCCCTCCACTTT.

J is TRBJ2-1 and V is TRBV2, with TRBD1 as a possible D gene (5 bases). Trimming took off 2 bases at V and 4 bases at J, with 12 bases between the two ends. Germline V gene sequence: CDR1 SNHLY, CDR2 FYNNEI. The CDR3 loop spans 15 amino acids. For the CDR3, the DNA is TGTGCCAGCAGTGAACAGGGCATGAGGTACAATGAGCAGTTCTTC. Translating gives CASSEQGMRYNEQFF.

The CDR3 DNA is TGTGCCAGCAGCTTAGCGGCTAGCGAATACGAGCAGTACTTC. Translating gives CASSLAASEYEQYF. The rearrangement links TRBV7-2 to TRBJ2-7, with D possibly matching TRBD2 (6 bases). The CDR3 extends over 14 amino acids. The ends were cut back, 0 bases at V and 4 bases at J, with 10 bases in the middle. Germline loops: CDR1 SGHTA, CDR2 FQGNSA.

The chain employs TRBV14 and TRBJ1-2, with D unclear. The length of the CDR3 is 15 residues. The germline gives CDR1 SGHDN, CDR2 FVKESK. Trimming removed 3 bases at V and 2 bases at J, with 13 bases between. Here the CDR3 DNA reads TGTGCCAGCAGCCATGCCTGGGGAGCGAACTATGGCTACACCTTC. Translating it yields CASSHAWGANYGYTF.

The chain uses TRBV3-1 (or the pseudogene TRBV3-2) and TRBJ2-5; TRBD1 aligns across 8 bases. This CDR3 has 16 amino acids. Germline V CDR1 and CDR2: LGHDT, YNNKEL (reference sequence). V trimming: 5 bases; J trimming: 3 bases; junction bases outside the gene matches: 11. The CDR3 loop reads CASSSYTNRGKETQYF. CDR3 DNA sequence: TGTGCCAGCAGCTCCTATACAAACAGGGGGAAAGAGACCCAGTACTTC.

The chain is built from TRBV15 and TRBJ2-7; 7 bases align to TRBD2. The germline V gene has CDR1 LNHNV and CDR2 YYDKDF (reference sequence). There are 13 residues in the CDR3. V was pared by 1 base and J by 6 bases, with 3 bases of the junction left unmatched. CDR3 in amino acids: CATSRVREGEQYF. In DNA form, the CDR3 reads TGTGCCACCAGCAGAGTAAGGGAGGGCGAGCAGTACTTC.

The V and J genes are TRBV19 and TRBJ2-1, with TRBD2 as a possible D gene (6 bases). The CDR3 sequence is 17 residues long. Trimming took 2 bases from V and 4 from J, leaving 18 bases between them. Per the germline V gene, CDR1 is LNHDA and CDR2 is SQIVND (reference sequence). The CDR3 reads CASSIRRQLEGYNEQFF. The CDR3 coding sequence is TGTGCCAGTAGTATAAGGAGACAGCTGGAGGGGTACAATGAGCAGTTCTTC.

The chain employs TRBV2 and TRBJ1-2; the D is unclear. The V end was cut by 2 bases, the J end by 4 bases, with 11 bases between. The CDR3 runs to 14 residues. CDR1 is SNHLY, CDR2 FYNNEI, per germline. The CDR3 DNA follows: TGTGCCAGCAGTGAACTATCGGGTGCCTATGGCTACACCTTC. Translated, it gives CASSELSGAYGYTF.

The chain uses TRBV3-1 (or the pseudogene TRBV3-2) and TRBJ2-2, with D possibly matching TRBD1 (6 bases). Germline V lookup: CDR1 LGHDT, CDR2 YNNKEL (reference sequence). V dropped 0 bases and J dropped 4 bases, with 15 bases sitting between them. This CDR3 has 17 residues. In DNA, the CDR3 is TGTGCCAGCAGCCAAGATATCCCAGGGGCGGGCACCGGGGAGCTGTTTTTT. Its translation is CASSQDIPGAGTGELFF.

CDR3 residues: CASKQGTNQPQHF. Written as DNA, the CDR3 is TGTGCCAGTAAACAGGGTACCAATCAGCCCCAGCATTTT. The chain employs TRBV28 and TRBJ1-5; weak D call: TRBD1 (6 bases). The CDR3 totals 13 residues. CDR1 and CDR2 (germline): MDHEN, SYDVKM. Deletions cut 9 bases from V and 3 bases from J, with 12 bases between.

This chain links TRBV24-1 with TRBJ2-3; D is unresolved. The CDR3 covers 12 residues. The V end was cut by 2 bases, the J end by 4 bases, with 3 bases between. Germline CDR1 KGHDR, CDR2 SFDVKD. CDR3 protein: CATSDSSDTQYF. The DNA for the CDR3 is TGTGCCACCAGTGATTCATCAGATACGCAGTATTTT.

The rearrangement links TRBV6-1 to TRBJ1-2; a weak D match, TRBD1 (5 bases). In germline, CDR1 is MNHNS, CDR2 SASEGT. The CDR3 runs to 15 residues. V lost 2 bases and J 2 bases, leaving 12 bases between the germline ends. The CDR3 DNA sequence: TGTGCCAGCAGTGAAACGGCGGGACCCAACTATGGCTACACCTTC. It specifies CASSETAGPNYGYTF.

J is TRBJ2-7 and V is TRBV10-2; 14 nucleotides match TRBD2. Per germline, CDR1 WSHSY and CDR2 SAAADI. The CDR3 length is 16 residues. The V and J ends lost 5 bases and 4 bases, in that order; junction bases with no gene match: 7. This chain's CDR3 is CASSSGTSGSPYEQYF. As DNA, the CDR3 is TGCGCCAGCAGTAGCGGGACTAGCGGGAGTCCATACGAGCAGTACTTC.

This clone was picked up one time. V usage is TRBV6-5 and J usage is TRBJ2-5, with TRBD2 as a possible D gene (6 bases). Germline loops: CDR1 MNHEY, CDR2 SVGAGI. The CDR3 sequence is 13 residues long. The V end lost 11 bases, the J end lost 5 bases, and 18 bases lay between the germline ends. The CDR3 sequence is CAVTAGSGETQYF. In nucleotides, the CDR3 is TGTGCCGTCACAGCGGGCTCCGGGGAGACCCAGTACTTC.

This clone was seen a handful of times. CDR3 coding DNA: TGTGCCAGCAGCTTTTTAGCGGGAGGGGACCATGAGCAGTTCTTC. It yields the protein CASSFLAGGDHEQFF. The chain employs TRBV7-3 and TRBJ2-1, with 11 bases fitting TRBD2. The germline CDR1 and CDR2 sequences are SGHTA and FQGTGA. The V segment lost 3 bases and the J segment 8 bases; nucleotides outside the gene matches: 6. The CDR3 has 15 residues. Drawing the rest from reference TRBV7-3 and TRBJ2-1, the complete variable domain is GAGVSQTPSNKVTEKGKYVELRCDPISGHTALYWYRQSLGQGPEFLIYFQGTGAADDSGLPNDRFFAVRPEGSVSTLKIQRTERGDSAVYLCASSFLAGGDHEQFFGPGTRLTVL.

The CDR3 reads CASSLGGPLSGNTIYF. The CDR3 DNA is TGTGCCAGCAGCTTGGGAGGCCCACTCTCTGGAAACACCATATATTTT. This sequence joins TRBV5-4 and TRBJ1-3; D remains unclear. The CDR3 totals 16 residues. The germline gives CDR1 SGHNT, CDR2 YYREEE (reference sequence). V shed 0 bases and J shed 0 bases, with 10 bases lying between them.

The chain has TRBV7-2 and TRBJ2-1, with 13 bases that match TRBD2. Germline V gene lookup returns CDR1 SGHTA and CDR2 FQGNSA. The CDR3 is 16 residues long. The ends lost 5 bases at V and 4 bases at J; junction bases unmatched: 5. The CDR3 here is CASSTTSGRGYNEQFF. The CDR3 DNA is TGTGCCAGCAGCACAACTAGCGGGAGGGGATACAATGAGCAGTTCTTC.

The CDR3 sequence: CASSLQGPNQPQHF. The CDR3 DNA reads as TGTGCCAGCAGTTTACAGGGGCCCAATCAGCCCCAGCATTTT. V is TRBV27 and J is TRBJ1-5; a possible D gene is TRBD1 (6 bases). Germline V gene lookup returns CDR1 MNHEY and CDR2 SMNVEV (reference sequence). V was pared by 2 bases and J by 3 bases, with 8 bases between. The CDR3 length is 14 residues.

The sample holds one count of this clone. The V call is TRBV5-4, the J call TRBJ1-4, with D maybe TRBD1 (6 bases). Trimming left V 1 base short and J 8 bases short, with 18 bases between. The CDR3 has 16 amino acids. Looked up from germline, CDR1 is SGHNT and CDR2 is YYREEE (reference sequence). The CDR3 bases are TGTGCCAGCAGCTTGTATGGGGGCTCAGGGTCAGAAAAACTGTTTTTT. It translates to CASSLYGGSGSEKLFF.

V gene TRBV21-1 combines with J gene TRBJ2-5; the D call in the table, TRBD2, was not verified against the DNA. TRBV21-1 is deemed a pseudogene. This CDR3 is built from 14 residues. CDR3 coding DNA: TGTGCCAGCAGCAAATCGAAGGGACTGCCCTTCCAGTACTTC. This translates into CASSKSKGLPFQYF.

The chain links TRBV20-1 to TRBJ1-2, with D maybe TRBD1 (6 bases). CDR3 size: 11 residues. Between the trimmed V and J ends, which lost 3 bases and 4 bases, there was a span of 6 bases. Germline CDR1 is DFQATT and CDR2 is SNEGSKA (reference sequence). This CDR3 reads CSASRGYGYTF. The DNA for the CDR3 is TGCAGTGCTAGCAGGGGCTATGGCTACACCTTC.

The chain uses TRBV5-4 and TRBJ2-5, with TRBD2 matching over 13 bases. Germline assignment: CDR1 SGHNT and CDR2 YYREEE (reference sequence). V dropped 4 bases and J dropped 3; count of bases not matched to a gene: 3. This CDR3 comprises 15 residues. CDR3 nucleotide sequence: TGTGCCAGCAGCCCTGGACTAGCGGGGGAAGAGACCCAGTACTTC. The encoded protein is CASSPGLAGEETQYF.

This chain connects TRBV2 to TRBJ1-2; no firm D call. V gave up 7 bases and J gave up 8 bases, with 14 bases separating them. In germline, CDR1 is SNHLY, CDR2 FYNNEI. This CDR3 has 12 amino acids. The CDR3 loop is CASNPLTMGYTF. The CDR3 DNA is TGTGCCAGCAATCCCCTCACTATGGGCTACACCTTC.

V gene TRBV6-5 combines with J gene TRBJ1-2; D may be TRBD1 (6 bases). This CDR3 has 15 amino acids. The V end was cut by 5 bases, the J end by 4 bases, with 17 bases between. Germline V lookup: CDR1 MNHEY, CDR2 SVGAGI. In DNA, the CDR3 is TGTGCCAGCAGTCAGACAGGTTTCGTCTCCTATGGCTACACCTTC. Its protein product is CASSQTGFVSYGYTF.

V gene TRBV19 combines with J gene TRBJ1-1, with D hard to call. The CDR3 has 15 amino acids. Trimming cost V 1 base and J 8 bases, with 17 bases left between them. CDR1 is LNHDA and CDR2 is SQIVND in the germline V gene (reference sequence). For the CDR3, the DNA is TGTGCCAGTAGTATAGCCCGCGGCCTCATCGGCGAAGCTTTCTTT. Amino acids: CASSIARGLIGEAFF. The variable domain in full, completed from reference TRBV19 and TRBJ1-1, reads DGGITQSPKYLFRKEGQNVTLSCEQNLNHDAMYWYRQDPGQGLRLIYYSQIVNDFQKGDIAEGYSVSREKKESFPLTVTSAQKNPTAFYLCASSIARGLIGEAFFGQGTRLTVV.